The next 9 T cell receptor beta chains were all read from a single sample in a study of regulatory T cells in long-lasting Graves disease. Time point defined: persistent/refractory GD, antithyroid drugs over 5 years with positive TRAb. Isolated PBMC RNA provided the starting material for the TCR library. The TCR beta library used iRepertoire HTBI primers with Arm-PCR amplification of CDR3. One entry per CDR3 protein results from TCRdb running MiXCR on the multiplex PCR reads. The table has 310,000 or so distinct CDR3 sequences, around a fifth seen once. Sequenced material: peripheral blood mononuclear cells (PBMCs), taken when the disease was refractory, from a patient treated with antithyroid drugs. These receptors were taken from a female donor with Graves disease.

This clonotype appeared many times. V gene TRBV3-1 combines with J gene TRBJ1-2; D is undetermined. There are 15 residues in the CDR3. From germline, CDR1 is LGHDT and CDR2 YNNKEL (reference sequence). The V end was cut by 4 bases, the J end by 3 bases, with 15 bases between. The CDR3 DNA is TGTGCCAGCAGCCCCGGCGGGCGACACTACTATGGCTACACCTTC. Amino acids: CASSPGGRHYYGYTF.

This clonotype came up a few times. The chain links TRBV6-2 or TRBV6-3 to TRBJ1-4; perhaps TRBD1 as D (5 bases). V dropped 2 bases and J dropped 5 bases, with 15 bases sitting between them. This CDR3 comprises 16 residues. Germline V gene lookup returns CDR1 MNHEY and CDR2 SVGEGT. CDR3 sequence reads: CASSYDRAGPNEKLFF. CDR3 bases: TGTGCCAGCAGTTACGATAGAGCAGGGCCCAATGAAAAACTGTTTTTT.

This clonotype was observed many times. The rearrangement uses TRBV20-1 and TRBJ2-7, with 10 bases aligning to TRBD2. The J segment lost 3 bases and the V segment lost 1 base, leaving 6 bases of the junction unmatched. From germline, CDR1 is DFQATT and CDR2 SNEGSKA (reference sequence). The CDR3 has 15 residues. CDR3 coding DNA: TGCAGTGCTAGAGCTCAGGCTAGCGGGAGCTACGAGCAGTACTTC. Translated, it gives CSARAQASGSYEQYF.

The sample holds many counts of this clonotype. J is TRBJ2-5 and V is TRBV20-1; possible D gene TRBD2, 6 bases. Between the trimmed V and J ends, which lost 5 bases and 5 bases, there was a span of 12 bases. Germline CDR1 reads DFQATT; CDR2 reads SNEGSKA (reference sequence). CDR3 length: 12 amino acids. This chain's CDR3 is CSAWGTWETQYF. The CDR3 DNA reads as TGCAGTGCTTGGGGGACTTGGGAGACCCAGTACTTC.

This rearrangement joins TRBV19 to TRBJ1-2; D possibly corresponds to TRBD1 (5 bases). The CDR3 has 14 residues. V was trimmed by 7 bases and J by 6 bases, leaving 18 bases between them. Germline-derived CDR1 and CDR2 are LNHDA and SQIVND (reference sequence). CDR3 sequence (DNA): TGTGCCAGTACTGACAGAGCGGAGACGGATGGCTACACCTTC. Amino acids: CASTDRAETDGYTF.

This clonotype came up a few times. The chain recombines TRBV6-1 with TRBJ1-4, with D perhaps matching TRBD1 (5 bases). The V gene lost 5 bases and the J gene lost 10 bases, with 11 bases spanning the gap. CDR1 is MNHNS and CDR2 is SASEGT in the germline V gene. There are 12 residues in the CDR3. In DNA form, the CDR3 reads TGTGCCAGCAGTCAGACAGAAGGAAAACTGTTTTTT. Protein: CASSQTEGKLFF.

This clonotype appeared many times. This chain connects TRBV2 to TRBJ2-2; 7 nucleotides agree with TRBD2. The germline V gene encodes CDR1 SNHLY and CDR2 FYNNEI. The V segment lost 1 base and the J segment 0 bases; nucleotides outside the gene matches: 2. The CDR3 sequence is 16 residues long. The CDR3 region is CASSEGTRANTGELFF. The CDR3 DNA is TGTGCCAGCAGTGAAGGGACTAGGGCGAACACCGGGGAGCTGTTTTTT.

The chain joins TRBV7-6 to TRBJ2-1; 8 positions match TRBD1. CDR3 size: 16 residues. Trimming cost V 4 bases and J 1 base; bases outside gene matches: 6. The germline CDR1 and CDR2 sequences are SGHVS and FNYEAQ. The CDR3 region is CASSSHRTGSYNEQFF. CDR3 in DNA: TGTGCCAGCAGCTCCCATAGGACAGGGTCCTACAATGAGCAGTTCTTC.

This clonotype occurred many times. The chain employs TRBV7-2 and TRBJ2-7; D not resolved. This CDR3 is 16 amino acids long. Germline V gives CDR1 SGHTA, CDR2 FQGNSA. V was clipped by 5 bases and J by 1 base, with 18 bases between them. CDR3 protein: CASSAGPIGGSYEQYF. CDR3 coding DNA: TGTGCCAGCAGCGCCGGACCGATAGGTGGGTCCTACGAGCAGTACTTC. The full variable domain, in which reference TRBV7-2 and TRBJ2-7 provide the parts outside the CDR3, is GAGVSQSPSNKVTEKGKDVELRCDPISGHTALYWYRQSLGQGLEFLIYFQGNSAPDKSGLPSDRFSAERTGGSVSTLTIQRTQQEDSAVYLCASSAGPIGGSYEQYFGPGTRLTVT.